This T cell receptor beta chain appears in the sequencing data of a study of OX40 agonist ivuxolimab in advanced cancers. Clones were sequenced by immunoSEQ multiplex PCR, and TCRdb holds only the in-frame ones, with some missing. The sample carries roughly 70,000 clones, roughly 88% recorded once. The V and J ends lost 3 bases and 7 bases respectively, with 11 bases between them. The CDR3 consists of 14 residues. Germline assignment: CDR1 SGHRS and CDR2 YFSETQ. This chain links TRBV5-1 with TRBJ1-6; possibly TRBD1 for D (6 bases). The sample was CD4+ or CD8+ T cells sorted from blood, taken in a trial of the OX40 agonist ivuxolimab. This TCR was sampled from an adult with an advanced solid tumor such as melanoma, head and neck, liver or kidney cancer. Here the CDR3 reads CASSYGGGNSPLHF. The CDR3 DNA sequence: TGCGCCAGCAGCTACGGGGGCGGGAATTCACCCCTCCACTTT.